This T cell receptor beta chain is drawn from a study of cytomegalovirus exposure and HLA in healthy donors. Whole-study context: The study's early data release held roughly 90 million unique TCRs from HLA-typed donors.

The CDR3 totals 12 residues. The V gene lost 2 bases and the J gene lost 10 bases, with 9 bases spanning the gap. The germline V gene has CDR1 GTSNPN and CDR2 SVGIG (reference sequence). As concerns this clone: Its antigen remains unknown.

Study observations and caveats: An apparent linkage of common viral pathogens to several of the most significant clusters emerged in a later analysis. Across all donors, roughly uniform sequencing depth was an assumption of the presence/absence analyses. The study listed 150 to 200 cytomegalovirus-associated TCR beta chains.

The PCR ran on 60 Vbeta and 13 Jbeta primers. The protocol was immunoSEQ multiplex PCR, while the TCRdb copy is restricted to in-frame clones and leaves out a portion. The table includes over 100,000 clones, 69% detected once. The chain recombines TRBV30 with TRBJ1-6, with D perhaps TRBD1 (6 bases). This TCR derives from a woman in her 70s in good health and CMV-seropositive. The sample taken for sequencing was PBMCs. CDR3 in amino acids: CAWSLGGSPLHF. For the CDR3, the DNA is TGTGCCTGGAGTTTAGGGGGATCACCCCTCCACTTT. The complete variable domain, with remaining parts taken from reference TRBV30 and TRBJ1-6, reads SQTIHQWPATLVQPVGSPLSLECTVEGTSNPNLYWYRQAAGRGLQLLFYSVGIGQISSEVPQNLSASRPQDRQFILSSKKLLLSDSGFYLCAWSLGGSPLHFGNGTRLTVT.